This T cell receptor beta chain was sequenced during a study of shared clonotypes between healthy human individuals. Notes on this clone: What it binds is unknown.

Researchers partitioned CD4+ cells into CD45RA+ naive and CD45RA-negative memory subsets. This CDR3 region has 19 residues. V lost 4 bases, J lost 6 bases, and 19 bases stayed unmatched. Germline CDR1 is KGHSH and CDR2 is LQKENI. The method was immunoSEQ multiplex PCR; TCRdb's version includes in-frame clones alone and lacks a portion of them. The data show 2.3 million or so clones, 90% to 95% seen once. Study-wide results and limits: Clonotype sharing among donors was expected to depend on sequencing depth. Between four donors, naive CD4 clonotypes were shared at a level of about 5%. Sampling involved blood alone; tissue repertoires likely differ.

The sequence came from a man between 18 and 35 years old in good health. Some clones in this sample may be carry-over from other donors' samples. The sample was naive CD4+ T cells from PBMCs. Subset in this sample: CD45RA+ positively selected. This chain uses TRBV18 with TRBJ2-3, with TRBD2 identical over 10 bases. CDR3 amino acids: CASSRTPRKAGGERDTQYF. DNA for the CDR3: TGTGCCAGCTCACGGACCCCACGTAAAGCGGGGGGGGAGAGGGATACGCAGTATTTT.